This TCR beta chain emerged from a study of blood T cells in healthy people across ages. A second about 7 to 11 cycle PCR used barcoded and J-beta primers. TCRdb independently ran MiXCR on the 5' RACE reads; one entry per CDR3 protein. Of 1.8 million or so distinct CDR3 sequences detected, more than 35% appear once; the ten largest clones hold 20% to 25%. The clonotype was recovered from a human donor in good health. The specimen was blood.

CDR3 amino acids: CSANGIYGYTF. CDR3 coding DNA: TGCAGTGCTAATGGGATCTATGGCTACACCTTC. V gene TRBV20-1 combines with J gene TRBJ1-2, with D unclear. Per the germline V gene, CDR1 is DFQATT and CDR2 is SNEGSKA (reference sequence). With 4 bases removed from V and 4 bases from J, the gap between germline ends came to 7 bases. This CDR3 contains 11 residues.